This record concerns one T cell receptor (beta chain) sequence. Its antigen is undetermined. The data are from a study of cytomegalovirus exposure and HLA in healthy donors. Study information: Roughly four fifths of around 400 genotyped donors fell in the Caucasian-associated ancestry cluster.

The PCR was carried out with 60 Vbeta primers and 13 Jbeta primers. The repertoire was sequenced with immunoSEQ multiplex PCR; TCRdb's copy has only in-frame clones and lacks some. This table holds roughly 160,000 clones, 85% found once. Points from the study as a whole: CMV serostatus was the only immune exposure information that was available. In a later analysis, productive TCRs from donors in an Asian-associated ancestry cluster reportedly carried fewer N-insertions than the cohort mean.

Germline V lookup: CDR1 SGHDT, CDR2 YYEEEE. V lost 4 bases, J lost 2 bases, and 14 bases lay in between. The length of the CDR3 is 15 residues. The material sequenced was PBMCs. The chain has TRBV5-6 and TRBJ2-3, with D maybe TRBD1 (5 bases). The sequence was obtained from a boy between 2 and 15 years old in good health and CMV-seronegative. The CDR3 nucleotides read TGTGCCAGCAGCCCGCTTGGCAGGGACACAGATACGCAGTATTTT. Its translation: CASSPLGRDTDTQYF.